This TCR beta chain was obtained from a study of cytomegalovirus exposure and HLA in healthy donors. The CDR3 extends over 14 amino acids. V dropped 4 bases and J dropped 1 base, with 10 bases sitting between them. Germline CDR1 and CDR2: SGHKS and YYEKEE (reference sequence). General study findings and limits: CMV serostatus stood as the only immune exposure information on hand. The authors enumerated 164 TCR beta chains as linked to cytomegalovirus. Reportedly, TCR beta sequences accurately predicted HLA-A and HLA-B alleles in most subjects. A later analysis revealed that TCR association rates differed between HLA loci, peaking at DRB1 and bottoming out at HLA-C.

On this clone: The antigen is unknown.

PCR was performed using 60 Vbeta and 13 Jbeta primers. Data came from immunoSEQ multiplex PCR; TCRdb stores just in-frame clones and leaves some out. The sample includes 100,000 to 150,000 clones, 81% of them seen just once. This TCR derives from a man aged 18 to 30 in good health and CMV-seropositive. The chain uses TRBV5-5 and TRBJ2-3; possibly TRBD2 for D (5 bases). The sequenced sample consisted of PBMCs. The CDR3 DNA reads TGTGCCAGCAGCACCCGGGAAGGCACAGATACGCAGTATTTT. Residues: CASSTREGTDTQYF.